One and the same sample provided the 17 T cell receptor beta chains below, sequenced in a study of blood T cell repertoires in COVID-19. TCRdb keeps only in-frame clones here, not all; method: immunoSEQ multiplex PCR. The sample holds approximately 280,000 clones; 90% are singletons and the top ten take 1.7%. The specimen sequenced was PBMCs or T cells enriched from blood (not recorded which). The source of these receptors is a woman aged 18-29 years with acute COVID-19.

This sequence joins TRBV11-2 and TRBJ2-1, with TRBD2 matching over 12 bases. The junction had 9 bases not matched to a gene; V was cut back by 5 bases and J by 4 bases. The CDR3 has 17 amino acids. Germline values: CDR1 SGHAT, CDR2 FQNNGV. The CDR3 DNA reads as TGTGCCAGCAGCCAGACTAGCGGGAGTTCTATATACAATGAGCAGTTCTTC. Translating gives CASSQTSGSSIYNEQFF.

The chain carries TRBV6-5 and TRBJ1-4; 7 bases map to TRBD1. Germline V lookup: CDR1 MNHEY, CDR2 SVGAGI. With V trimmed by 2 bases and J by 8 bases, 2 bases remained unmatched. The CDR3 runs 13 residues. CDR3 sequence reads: CASSYLTGEKLFF. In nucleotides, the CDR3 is TGTGCCAGCAGTTACCTGACAGGGGAAAAACTGTTTTTT.

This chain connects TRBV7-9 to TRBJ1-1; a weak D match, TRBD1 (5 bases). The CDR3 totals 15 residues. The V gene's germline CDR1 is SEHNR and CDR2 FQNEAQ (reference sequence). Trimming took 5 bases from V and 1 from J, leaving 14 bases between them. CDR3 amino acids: CASSPPRGRNTEAFF. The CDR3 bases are TGTGCCAGCAGCCCCCCTCGGGGGAGGAACACTGAAGCTTTCTTT.

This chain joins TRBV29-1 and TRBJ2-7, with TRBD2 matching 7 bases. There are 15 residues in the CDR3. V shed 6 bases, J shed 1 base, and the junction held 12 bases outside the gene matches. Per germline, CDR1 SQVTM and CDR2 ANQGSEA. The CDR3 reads CSVRGRERGSYEQYF. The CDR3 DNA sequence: TGCAGCGTCCGGGGCAGGGAGCGGGGTTCCTACGAGCAGTACTTC.

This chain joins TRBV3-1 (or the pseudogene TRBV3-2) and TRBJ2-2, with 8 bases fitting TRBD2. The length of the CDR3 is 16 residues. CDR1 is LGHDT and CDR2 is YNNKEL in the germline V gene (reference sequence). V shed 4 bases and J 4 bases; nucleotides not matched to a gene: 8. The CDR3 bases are TGTGCCAGCAGCCGTCCCCAGCGGGAGTCCACCGGGGAGCTGTTTTTT. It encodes CASSRPQRESTGELFF.

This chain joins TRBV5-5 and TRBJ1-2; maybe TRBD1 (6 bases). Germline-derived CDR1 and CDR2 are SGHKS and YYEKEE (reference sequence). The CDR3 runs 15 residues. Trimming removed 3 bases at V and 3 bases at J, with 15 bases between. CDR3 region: CASSWLQGKDYGYTF. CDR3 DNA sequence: TGTGCCAGCAGCTGGCTACAGGGCAAAGACTATGGCTACACCTTC.

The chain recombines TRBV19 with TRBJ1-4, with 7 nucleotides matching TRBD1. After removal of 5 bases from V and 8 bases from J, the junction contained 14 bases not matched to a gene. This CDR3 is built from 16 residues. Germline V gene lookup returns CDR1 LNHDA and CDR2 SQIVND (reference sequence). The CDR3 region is CASSQRTGDVKEKLFF. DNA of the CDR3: TGTGCCAGTAGTCAAAGGACAGGCGACGTAAAGGAAAAACTGTTTTTT.

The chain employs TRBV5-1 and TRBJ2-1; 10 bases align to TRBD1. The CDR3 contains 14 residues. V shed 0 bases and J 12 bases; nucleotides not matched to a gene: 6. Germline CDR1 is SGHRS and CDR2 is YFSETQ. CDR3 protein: CASSLAGTGERQFF. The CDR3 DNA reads TGCGCCAGCAGCTTGGCCGGGACAGGGGAAAGGCAGTTCTTC.

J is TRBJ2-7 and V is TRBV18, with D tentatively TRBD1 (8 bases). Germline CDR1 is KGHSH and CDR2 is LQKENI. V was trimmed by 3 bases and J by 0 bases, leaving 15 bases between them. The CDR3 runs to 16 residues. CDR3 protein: CASSPDYRGGSYEQYF. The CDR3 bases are TGTGCCAGCTCACCCGATTACAGGGGGGGCTCCTACGAGCAGTACTTC.

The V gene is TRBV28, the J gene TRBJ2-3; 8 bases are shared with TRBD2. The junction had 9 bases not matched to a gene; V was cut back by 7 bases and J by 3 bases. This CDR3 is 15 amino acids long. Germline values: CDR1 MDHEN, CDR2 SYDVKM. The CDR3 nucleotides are TGTGCCAGCACGTCCCGCGGGAGGTTTACAGATACGCAGTATTTT. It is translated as CASTSRGRFTDTQYF.

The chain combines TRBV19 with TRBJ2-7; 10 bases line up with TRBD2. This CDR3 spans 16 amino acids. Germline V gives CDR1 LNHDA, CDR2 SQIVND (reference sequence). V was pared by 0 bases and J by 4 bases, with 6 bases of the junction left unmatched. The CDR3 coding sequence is TGTGCCAGTAGTATAGAACGGACTAGCGGTGTGTACGAGCAGTACTTC. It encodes CASSIERTSGVYEQYF.

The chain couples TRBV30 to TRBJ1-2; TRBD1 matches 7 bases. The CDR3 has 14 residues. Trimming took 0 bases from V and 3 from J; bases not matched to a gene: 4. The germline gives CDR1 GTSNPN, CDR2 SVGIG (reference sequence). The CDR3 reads CAWSVRGRHYGYTF. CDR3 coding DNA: TGTGCCTGGAGTGTTAGGGGGCGCCACTATGGCTACACCTTC.

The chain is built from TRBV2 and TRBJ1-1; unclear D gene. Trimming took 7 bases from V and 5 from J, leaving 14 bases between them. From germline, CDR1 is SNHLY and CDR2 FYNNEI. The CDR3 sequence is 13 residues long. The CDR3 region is CASTRARGTEAFF. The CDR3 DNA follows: TGTGCCAGCACTCGGGCGCGGGGAACTGAAGCTTTCTTT.

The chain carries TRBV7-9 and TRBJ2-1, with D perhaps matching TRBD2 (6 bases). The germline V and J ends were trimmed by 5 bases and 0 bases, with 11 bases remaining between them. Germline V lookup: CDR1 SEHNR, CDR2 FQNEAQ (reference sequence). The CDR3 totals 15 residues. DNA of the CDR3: TGTGCCAGCAGCCCGAGCGGGTTCTCCTACAATGAGCAGTTCTTC. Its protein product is CASSPSGFSYNEQFF.

CDR3 bases: TGTGCCATCAGTGGGGTGCCAGGGGGAGATCAGCCCCAGCATTTT. The encoded protein is CAISGVPGGDQPQHF. The chain carries TRBV10-3 and TRBJ1-5, with TRBD1 matching 7 bases. With 4 bases clipped from V and 5 bases from J, the junction kept 8 bases outside the gene matches. Looked up from germline, CDR1 is ENHRY and CDR2 is SYGVKD. CDR3 size: 15 residues.

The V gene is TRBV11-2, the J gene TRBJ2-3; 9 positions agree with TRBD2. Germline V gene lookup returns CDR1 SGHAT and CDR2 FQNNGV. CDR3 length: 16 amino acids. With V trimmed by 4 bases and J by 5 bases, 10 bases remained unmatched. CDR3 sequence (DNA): TGTGCCAGCAGCTCGGGGACTAGCTCCCGCGTAGATACGCAGTATTTT. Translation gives CASSSGTSSRVDTQYF.

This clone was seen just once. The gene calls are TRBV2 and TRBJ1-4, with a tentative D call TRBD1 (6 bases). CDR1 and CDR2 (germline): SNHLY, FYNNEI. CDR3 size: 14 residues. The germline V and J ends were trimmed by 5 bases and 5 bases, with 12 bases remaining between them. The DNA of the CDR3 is TGTGCCAGCAGTCCAGGGGACCCGAATGAAAAACTGTTTTTT. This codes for CASSPGDPNEKLFF.